This entry describes one TCR beta chain. What antigen it recognizes has not been identified. No base qualities exist here, and no much larger clone lies one base off it. This sample stems from a study of T-cell reconstitution after alpha-beta-depleted transplantation in children (dated by TCRdb to 2016 to 2017). Study-wide context: Using TCR repertoire profiling, the study quantitatively followed how T-cell immune reconstitution unfolded in children after TCRalphabeta/CD19-depleted allogeneic hematopoietic cell transplantation. Results and caveats for the whole study, not just this receptor: The apparently early alphabetaT-cell count recovery about two months after transplant was reportedly dependent on only several hundred rapidly expanded clones derived from non-depleted graft cells. Hyperexpanded clone frequencies declined over subsequent months; after one year, T-cell counts and TCRbeta diversity were mostly attributed to newly produced T cells. In some patients, the high TCRbeta diversity seen at day 60 was put down to recipient T cells and intrathymic progenitors that had survived conditioning.

In light of the paper, this sample's treatment or condition label describes: allogeneic hematopoietic cell transplantation with graft depleted of TCRalphabeta T cells and CD19 B cells. TCRalphabeta/CD19-depleted allogeneic hematopoietic cell grafts were given to the transplant recipients, all of whom were children. From a lookup of the germline V gene, CDR1 and CDR2 are SGHRS and YFSETQ. The trim is 6 bases for V and 5 bases for J, with a gap of 5 bases between the germline ends. The CDR3 runs 11 amino acids, cysteine and phenylalanine included. The sequence is cut down to CDR3 DNA, 33 bases in frame from base 1. Receptor amplification or capture employed PCR. Sequenced using an Illumina HiSeq 2500. Molecular barcoding was employed in the preparation of TCR libraries, with unique molecular identifiers being used to normalize TCRbeta repertoire quantification. TCRdb took the public reads, trimmed them with fastp at Q25, ran MiXCR for clone calling and kept in-frame beta chains. Rows with a matching CDR3 protein are joined into one entry that keeps the most common DNA and genes. For this sample there are around 140,000 distinct CDR3 sequences; around 10% appear just once. 15% to 20% of the sample lies in the top ten.

The source is a female patient between 2 and 15 years old who had a stem cell transplant for congenital amegakaryocytic thrombocytopenia, so the T cells may come from the graft donor. The sample consisted of PBMCs, mostly from graft donor cells, taken 180 days after TCRalphabeta/CD19-depleted stem cell transplant. In this chain, TRBV5-1 is recombined with TRBJ2-2, with the D gene uncertain. The CDR3 region reads CASTKTGELFF. The DNA is TGCGCCAGCACAAAAACCGGGGAGCTGTTTTTT.